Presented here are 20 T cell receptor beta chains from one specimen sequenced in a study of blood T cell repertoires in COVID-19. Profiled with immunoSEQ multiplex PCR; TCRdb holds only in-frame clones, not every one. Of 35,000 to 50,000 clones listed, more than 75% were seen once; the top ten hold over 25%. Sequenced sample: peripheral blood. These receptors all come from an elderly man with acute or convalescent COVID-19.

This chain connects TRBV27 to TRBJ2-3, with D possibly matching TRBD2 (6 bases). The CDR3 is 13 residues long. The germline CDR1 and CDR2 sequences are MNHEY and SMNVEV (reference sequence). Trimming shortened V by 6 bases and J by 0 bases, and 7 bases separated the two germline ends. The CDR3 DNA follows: TGTGCCAGCAGGGCGGGAAGCACAGATACGCAGTATTTT. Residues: CASRAGSTDTQYF.

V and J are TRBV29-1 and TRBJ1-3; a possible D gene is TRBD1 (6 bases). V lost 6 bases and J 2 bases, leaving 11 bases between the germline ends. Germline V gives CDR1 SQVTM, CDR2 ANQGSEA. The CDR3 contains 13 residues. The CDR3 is CSVQGGPGNTIYF. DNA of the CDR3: TGCAGCGTCCAAGGGGGTCCTGGAAACACCATATATTTT.

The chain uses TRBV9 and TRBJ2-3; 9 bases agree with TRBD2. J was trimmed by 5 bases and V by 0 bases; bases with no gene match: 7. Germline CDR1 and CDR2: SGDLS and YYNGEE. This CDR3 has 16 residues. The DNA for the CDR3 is TGTGCCAGCAGCGTAGTCGGCGGGGGGGCGGGAGATACGCAGTATTTT. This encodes CASSVVGGGAGDTQYF.

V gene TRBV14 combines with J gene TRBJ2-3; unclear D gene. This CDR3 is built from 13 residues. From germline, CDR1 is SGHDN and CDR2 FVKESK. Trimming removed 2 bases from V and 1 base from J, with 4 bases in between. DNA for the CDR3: TGTGCCAGCAGCCAAATCGGCACAGATACGCAGTATTTT. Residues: CASSQIGTDTQYF.

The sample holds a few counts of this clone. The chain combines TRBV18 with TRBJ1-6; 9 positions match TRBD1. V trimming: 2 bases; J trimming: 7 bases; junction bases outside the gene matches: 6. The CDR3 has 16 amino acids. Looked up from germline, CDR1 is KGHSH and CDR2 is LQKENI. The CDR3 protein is CASSPTVGQGNSPLHF. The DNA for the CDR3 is TGTGCCAGCTCACCAACAGTGGGACAGGGAAATTCACCCCTCCACTTT.

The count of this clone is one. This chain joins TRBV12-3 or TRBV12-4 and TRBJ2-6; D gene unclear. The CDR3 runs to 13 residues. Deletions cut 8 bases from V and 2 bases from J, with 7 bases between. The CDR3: CASGLTGANVLTF. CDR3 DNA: TGTGCCAGCGGCCTTACTGGGGCCAACGTCCTGACTTTC.

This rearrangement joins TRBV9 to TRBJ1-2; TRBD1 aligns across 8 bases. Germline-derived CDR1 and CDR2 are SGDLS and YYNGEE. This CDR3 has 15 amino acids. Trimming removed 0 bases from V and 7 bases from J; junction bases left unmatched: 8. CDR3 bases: TGTGCCAGCAGCGTAGCGGCGGACAGGGTCTCTGGCTACACCTTC. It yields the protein CASSVAADRVSGYTF.

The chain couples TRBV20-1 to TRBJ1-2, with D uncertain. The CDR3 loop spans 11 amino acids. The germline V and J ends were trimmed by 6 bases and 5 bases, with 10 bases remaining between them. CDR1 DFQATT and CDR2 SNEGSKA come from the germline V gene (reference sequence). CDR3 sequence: CSAEGLYGYTF. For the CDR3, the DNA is TGCAGTGCGGAGGGTCTTTATGGCTACACCTTC.

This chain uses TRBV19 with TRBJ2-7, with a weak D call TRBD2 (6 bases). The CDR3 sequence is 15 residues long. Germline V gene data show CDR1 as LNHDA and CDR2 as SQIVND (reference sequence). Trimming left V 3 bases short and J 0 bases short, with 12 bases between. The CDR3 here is CASSMILASSYEQYF. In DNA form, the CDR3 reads TGTGCCAGTAGTATGATCCTAGCGAGCTCCTACGAGCAGTACTTC.

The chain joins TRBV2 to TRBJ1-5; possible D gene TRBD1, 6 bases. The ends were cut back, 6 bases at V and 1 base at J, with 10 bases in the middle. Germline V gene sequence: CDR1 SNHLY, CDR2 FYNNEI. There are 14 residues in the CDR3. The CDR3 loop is CASRRDRSNQPQHF. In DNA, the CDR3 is TGTGCCAGCAGGAGAGACAGGAGCAATCAGCCCCAGCATTTT.

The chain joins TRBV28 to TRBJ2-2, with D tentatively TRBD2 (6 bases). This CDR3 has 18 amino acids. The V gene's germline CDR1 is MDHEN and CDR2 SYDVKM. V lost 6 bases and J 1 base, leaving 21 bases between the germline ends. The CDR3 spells CASRGRMRSGWNTGELFF. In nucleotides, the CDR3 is TGTGCCAGCAGAGGACGAATGCGTAGCGGATGGAACACCGGGGAGCTGTTTTTT.

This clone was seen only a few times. CDR3 sequence reads: CASSIEVGGYTF. CDR3 nucleotides: TGTGCCAGCAGTATCGAGGTTGGTGGCTACACCTTC. This rearrangement joins TRBV2 to TRBJ1-2; unclear D gene. The germline CDR1 and CDR2 sequences are SNHLY and FYNNEI. The CDR3 contains 12 residues. V lost 5 bases and J lost 7, with 11 bases in between.

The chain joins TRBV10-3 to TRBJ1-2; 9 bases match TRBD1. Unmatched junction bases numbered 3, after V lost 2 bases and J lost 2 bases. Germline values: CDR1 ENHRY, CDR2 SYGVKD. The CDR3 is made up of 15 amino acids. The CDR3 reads CAISEVDRGNYGYTF. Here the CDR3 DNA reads TGTGCCATCAGTGAGGTTGACAGGGGGAACTATGGCTACACCTTC.

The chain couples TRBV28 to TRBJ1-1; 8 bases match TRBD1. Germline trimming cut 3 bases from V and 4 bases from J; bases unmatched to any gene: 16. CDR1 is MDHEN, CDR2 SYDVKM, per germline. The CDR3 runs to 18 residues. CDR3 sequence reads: CASSLTGRGLERSTEAFF. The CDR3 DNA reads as TGTGCCAGCAGTTTGACCGGCAGGGGGCTAGAAAGGAGCACTGAAGCTTTCTTT.

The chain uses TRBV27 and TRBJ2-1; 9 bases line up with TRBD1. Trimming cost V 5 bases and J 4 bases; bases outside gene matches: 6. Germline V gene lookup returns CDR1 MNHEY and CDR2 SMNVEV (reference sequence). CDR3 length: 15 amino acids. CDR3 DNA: TGTGCCAGCAGTCTCGGACAGGGGAGATACAATGAGCAGTTCTTC. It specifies CASSLGQGRYNEQFF.

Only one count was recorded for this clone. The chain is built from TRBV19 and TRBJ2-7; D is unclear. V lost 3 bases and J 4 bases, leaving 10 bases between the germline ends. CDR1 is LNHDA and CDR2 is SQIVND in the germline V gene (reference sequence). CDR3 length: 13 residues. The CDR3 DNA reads TGTGCCAGTAGTATGGTCCTATGGTACGAGCAGTACTTC. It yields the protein CASSMVLWYEQYF.

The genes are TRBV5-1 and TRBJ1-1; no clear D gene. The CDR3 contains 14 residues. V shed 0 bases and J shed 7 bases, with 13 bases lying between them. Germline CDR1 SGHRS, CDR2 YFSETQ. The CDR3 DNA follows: TGCGCCAGCAGCTTGGACAGCCCGAGGGTTGAAGCTTTCTTT. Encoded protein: CASSLDSPRVEAFF.

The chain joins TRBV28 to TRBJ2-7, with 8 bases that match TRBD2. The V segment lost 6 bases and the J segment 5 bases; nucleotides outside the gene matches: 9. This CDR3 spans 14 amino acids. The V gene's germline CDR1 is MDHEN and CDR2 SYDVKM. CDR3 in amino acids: CASSPGGNTHEQYF. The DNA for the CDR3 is TGTGCCAGCAGCCCGGGGGGGAACACCCACGAGCAGTACTTC. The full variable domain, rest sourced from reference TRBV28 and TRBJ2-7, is DVKVTQSSRYLVKRTGEKVFLECVQDMDHENMFWYRQDPGLGLRLIYFSYDVKMKEKGDIPEGYSVSREKKERFSLILESASTNQTSMYLCASSPGGNTHEQYFGPGTRLTVT.

CDR3 sequence (DNA): TGTGCCAGCAGTTCCTACTGGGACAGGCCCTACTTC. Translation gives CASSSYWDRPYF. The V gene is TRBV28, the J gene TRBJ2-7; 8 bases line up with TRBD1. The germline gives CDR1 MDHEN, CDR2 SYDVKM. The ends lost 4 bases at V and 13 bases at J; junction bases unmatched: 9. The CDR3 covers 12 residues.

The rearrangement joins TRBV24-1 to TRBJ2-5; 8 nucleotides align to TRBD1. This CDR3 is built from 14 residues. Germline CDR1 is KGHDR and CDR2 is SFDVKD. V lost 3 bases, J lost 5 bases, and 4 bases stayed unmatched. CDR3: CATSDGQGGETQYF. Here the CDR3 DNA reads TGTGCCACCAGTGATGGACAGGGAGGCGAGACCCAGTACTTC.